Included here is one T cell receptor beta chain sequence, with context. The target of this receptor is not known. Per-base quality was not reported, and no clone a single base away is much larger than it. TCR CDR3 regions were amplified from genomic DNA by multiplex PCR using the deep immunoSEQ assay. Genomic DNA extracted from each cell subset was distributed evenly over all wells of several immunoSEQ 96-well plates, and each plate served as one replicate. For unsorted PBMC, around 300 ng of genomic DNA, equivalent to around 33,000 T cell genomes, went into each replicate PCR. Unsorted PBMC genomic DNA was sequenced across ten immunoSEQ deep assay plates. The purified libraries were quantified using a Qubit 3.0 fluorometer, sized with a Bioanalyzer 2100, and then quantified again using the KAPA Library Quantification kit. Every immunoSEQ 96-well plate was sequenced on a dedicated single-read 150-cycle Illumina NextSeq 550 flow cell. The paper's processing steps were these. Because the immunoSEQ output included only junctional sequences and no quality scores, the filtering could not be the same as the filtering used for full-length reads. Sequences were annotated with PyIR, a Python wrapper for IgBLAST v1.9, using IMGT germline references to assign V/J genes and CDR3. Any read was removed if the V/J assignment was weak (E-value above 1e-6), the CDR3 was missing, or the read contained stop codons, out-of-frame junctions, or ambiguous translated residues. V3J clonotypes were defined as sequences sharing an identical inferred V gene, J gene, and CDR3 amino acid sequence. To compute the percentage overlap between repertoires, the number of shared unique clonotypes was divided by the size of the smaller repertoire. Richness of each repertoire was evaluated using RTK rarefaction, the Chao1 estimator, and Recon v2.1 estimates of unobserved clonotypes. Held by TCRdb, this immuneACCESS table contains in-frame sequences only and omits some clones. Under half of the omission traces to an unresolved V gene where checked; the cause of the rest is unknown. That table is the source of V, J and clone size, and D and trimming were worked out from the DNA. For this sample there are approximately 500,000 clones; 81% appear just once. The ten most abundant clones make up 12% of the sample.

Healthy HIV-negative adults with no recently reported acute infections or vaccinations were included as donors. Every donor was a Caucasian adult living in Nashville, Tennessee, USA. For unsorted samples, some 100 million PBMCs were counted, and genomic DNA was extracted using the QIAamp DNA Blood Mini kit. Blood was obtained by leukapheresis, after which PBMCs were separated by Ficoll-Histopaque density gradient centrifugation and cryopreserved in liquid nitrogen vapor phase. This record belongs to a study of shared clonotypes between healthy human individuals (dated by TCRdb to the early 2020s). About the full investigation: Two women and a few men aged 18 to 49 years were included in the cohort. To estimate repertoire size and how much clonotypes are shared between individuals, the study performed deep sequencing of blood TCR repertoires from roughly five healthy adults. To increase sequencing depth and limit assay-specific biases, TCR repertoire library preparation and sequencing were carried out by different laboratories using diverse techniques. Each donor's leukapheresis produced roughly between roughly 0.85 and 10 billion PBMCs. Overall results and qualifications from the work: Sampling was restricted to blood, and TCR repertoires in tissue are likely to differ from TCR repertoires in blood. Based on pairwise subsampling, the degree of clonotype sharing among donors was expected to be affected by sequencing depth. The small number of donors limited the genetic and exposure-history diversity represented.

The CDR3 measures 12 amino acids from cysteine to phenylalanine. The retained sequence is limited to the CDR3, 36 bases, with the frame set at the first base. V and J are truncated by 4 bases and 8 bases respectively, leaving an intervening sequence of 11 bases. In the germline V gene, CDR1 corresponds to SGHDN and CDR2 to FVKESK. Specimen: PBMCs. The V gene is TRBV14 and the J gene is TRBJ1-1; tentative D gene TRBD1, with 5 bases matching. This TCR was recovered from a woman aged 40 to 50 in good health. Some clones in this sample may be carry-over from other donors' samples. CDR3 loop: CASSPGALEAFF. The DNA is TGTGCCAGCAGCCCCGGGGCCCTAGAAGCTTTCTTT.